The sequence of this T cell receptor (beta chain) was determined in a study of T cell changes during pregnancy in multiple sclerosis. Some clones are missing from TCRdb's copy, which holds only in-frame ones; the method was immunoSEQ multiplex PCR. The sample has 55,000 to 70,000 clones, about 88% seen once. V lost 2 bases to trimming and J lost 6 bases, with 13 bases between them. Per the germline V gene, CDR1 is SGDLS and CDR2 is YYNGEE. This CDR3 is 14 amino acids long. The J gene is TRBJ2-3, the V gene TRBV9, with D maybe TRBD2 (5 bases). The source was peripheral blood, collected after pregnancy. This clonotype was obtained from a female donor with multiple sclerosis, enrolled in a pregnancy study. This CDR3 reads CASSVQLGGDTQYF. Here the CDR3 DNA reads TGTGCCAGCAGCGTCCAACTAGGTGGGGATACGCAGTATTTT.